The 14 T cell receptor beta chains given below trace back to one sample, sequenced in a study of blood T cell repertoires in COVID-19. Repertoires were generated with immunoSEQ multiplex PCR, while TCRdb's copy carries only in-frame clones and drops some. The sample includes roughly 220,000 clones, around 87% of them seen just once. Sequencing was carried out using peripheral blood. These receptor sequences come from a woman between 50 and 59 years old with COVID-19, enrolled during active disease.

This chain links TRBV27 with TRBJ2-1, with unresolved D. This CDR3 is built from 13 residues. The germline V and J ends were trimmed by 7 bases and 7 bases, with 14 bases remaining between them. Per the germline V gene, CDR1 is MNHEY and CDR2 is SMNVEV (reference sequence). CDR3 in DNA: TGTGCCAGCAAACTATCTTCCGGGAATGAGCAGTTCTTC. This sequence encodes CASKLSSGNEQFF.

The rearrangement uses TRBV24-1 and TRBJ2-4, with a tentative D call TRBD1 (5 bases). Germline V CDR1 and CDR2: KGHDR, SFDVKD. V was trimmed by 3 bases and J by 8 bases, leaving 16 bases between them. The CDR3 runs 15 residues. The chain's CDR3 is CATSDGQLQADIQYF. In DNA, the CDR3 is TGTGCCACCAGTGATGGACAACTACAGGCGGACATTCAGTACTTC.

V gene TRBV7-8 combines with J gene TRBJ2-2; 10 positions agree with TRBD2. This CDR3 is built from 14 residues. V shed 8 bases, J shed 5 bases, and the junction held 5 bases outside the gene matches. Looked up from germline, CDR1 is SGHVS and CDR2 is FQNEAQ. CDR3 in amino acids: CASLILAGTGELFF. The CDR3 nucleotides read TGTGCCAGCCTGATACTAGCGGGGACCGGGGAGCTGTTTTTT.

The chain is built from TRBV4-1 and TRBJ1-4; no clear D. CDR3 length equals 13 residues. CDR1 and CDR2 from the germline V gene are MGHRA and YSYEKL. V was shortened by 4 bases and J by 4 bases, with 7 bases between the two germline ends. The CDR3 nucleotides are TGCGCCAGCAGCCTCGGGGTTAATGAAAAACTGTTTTTT. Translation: CASSLGVNEKLFF.

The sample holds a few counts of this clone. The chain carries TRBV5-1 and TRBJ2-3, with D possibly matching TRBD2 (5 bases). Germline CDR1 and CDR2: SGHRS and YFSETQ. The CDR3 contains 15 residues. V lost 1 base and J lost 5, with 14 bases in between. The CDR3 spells CASSLRIALEDTQYF. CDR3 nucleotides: TGCGCCAGCAGCTTGAGAATAGCGTTAGAAGATACGCAGTATTTT.

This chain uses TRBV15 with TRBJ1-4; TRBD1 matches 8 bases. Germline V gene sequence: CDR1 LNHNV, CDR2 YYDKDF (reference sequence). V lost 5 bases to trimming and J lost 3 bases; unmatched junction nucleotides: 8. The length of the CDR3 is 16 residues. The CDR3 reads CATSGLGQGANEKLFF. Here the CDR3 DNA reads TGTGCCACCAGCGGGCTTGGACAGGGAGCTAATGAAAAACTGTTTTTT.

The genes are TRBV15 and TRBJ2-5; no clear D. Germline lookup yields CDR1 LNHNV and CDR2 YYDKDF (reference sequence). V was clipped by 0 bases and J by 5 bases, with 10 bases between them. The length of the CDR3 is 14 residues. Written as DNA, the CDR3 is TGTGCCACCAGCAGAGATCGCGTGATGGAGACCCAGTACTTC. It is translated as CATSRDRVMETQYF.

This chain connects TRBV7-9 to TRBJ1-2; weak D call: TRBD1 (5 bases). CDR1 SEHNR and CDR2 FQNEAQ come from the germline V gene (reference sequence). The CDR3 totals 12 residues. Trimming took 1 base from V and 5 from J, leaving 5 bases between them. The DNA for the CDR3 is TGTGCCAGCAGCTTAGAGGGGTATGGCTACACCTTC. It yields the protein CASSLEGYGYTF.

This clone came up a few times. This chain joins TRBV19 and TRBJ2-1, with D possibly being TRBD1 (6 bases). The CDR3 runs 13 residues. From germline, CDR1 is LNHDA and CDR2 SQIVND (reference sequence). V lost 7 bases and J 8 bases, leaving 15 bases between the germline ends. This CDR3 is CASNRGFMDEQFF. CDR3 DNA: TGTGCCAGTAATAGGGGGTTCATGGATGAGCAGTTCTTC.

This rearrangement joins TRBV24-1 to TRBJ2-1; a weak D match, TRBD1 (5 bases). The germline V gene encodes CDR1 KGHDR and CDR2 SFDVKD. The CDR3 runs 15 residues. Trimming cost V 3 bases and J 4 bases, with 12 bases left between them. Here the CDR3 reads CATSDPPQGYNEQFF. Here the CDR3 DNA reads TGTGCCACCAGTGATCCACCGCAGGGTTACAATGAGCAGTTCTTC.

The CDR3 here is CASSLGPGQGQYEQYV. The CDR3 DNA reads as TGTGCCAGCAGCTTAGGTCCGGGACAGGGTCAATACGAGCAGTACGTC. The J gene is TRBJ2-7, the V gene TRBV7-8; TRBD1 matches 9 bases. The CDR3 runs to 16 residues. Germline assignment: CDR1 SGHVS and CDR2 FQNEAQ. V trimming: 1 base; J trimming: 4 bases; junction bases outside the gene matches: 8.

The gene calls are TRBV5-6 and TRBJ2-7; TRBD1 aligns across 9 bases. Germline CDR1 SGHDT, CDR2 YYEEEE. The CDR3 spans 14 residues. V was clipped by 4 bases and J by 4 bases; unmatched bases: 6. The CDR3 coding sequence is TGTGCCAGCAGCCGGGGACAGGGCCTTTACGAGCAGTACGTC. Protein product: CASSRGQGLYEQYV.

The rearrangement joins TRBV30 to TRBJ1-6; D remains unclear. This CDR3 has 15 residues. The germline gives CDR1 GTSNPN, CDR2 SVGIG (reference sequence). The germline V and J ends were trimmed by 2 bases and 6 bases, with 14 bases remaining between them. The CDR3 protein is CAWSTVQTFNSPLHF. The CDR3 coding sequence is TGTGCCTGGAGTACGGTACAGACCTTTAATTCACCCCTCCACTTT.

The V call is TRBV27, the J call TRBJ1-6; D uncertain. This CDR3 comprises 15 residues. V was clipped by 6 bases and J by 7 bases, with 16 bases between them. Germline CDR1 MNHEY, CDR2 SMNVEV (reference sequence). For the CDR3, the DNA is TGTGCCAGCAGCCCCTCGGGGAATTGGAATTCACCCCTCCACTTT. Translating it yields CASSPSGNWNSPLHF.